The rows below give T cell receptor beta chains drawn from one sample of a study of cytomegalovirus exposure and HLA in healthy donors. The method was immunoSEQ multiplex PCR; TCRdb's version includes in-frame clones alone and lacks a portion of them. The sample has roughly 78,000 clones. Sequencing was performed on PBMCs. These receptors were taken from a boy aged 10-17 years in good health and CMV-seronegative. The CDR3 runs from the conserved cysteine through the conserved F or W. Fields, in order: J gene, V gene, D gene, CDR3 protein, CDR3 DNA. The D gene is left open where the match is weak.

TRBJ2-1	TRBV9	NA	CASSVGGGAPVLDEQFF	TGTGCCAGCAGCGTAGGAGGGGGGGCACCCGTCCTCGATGAGCAGTTCTTC
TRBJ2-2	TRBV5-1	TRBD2	CASSLGASGGTLELFF	TGCGCCAGCAGCTTGGGTGCCAGCGGGGGGACCTTGGAGCTGTTTTTT
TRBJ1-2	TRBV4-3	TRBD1	CASSQEFGTDLNYGYTF	TGCGCCAGCAGCCAAGAGTTCGGGACAGACCTTAACTATGGCTACACCTTC
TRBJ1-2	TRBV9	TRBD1	CASSAQGATGGYTF	TGTGCCAGCAGCGCCCAGGGGGCGACGGGTGGCTACACCTTC
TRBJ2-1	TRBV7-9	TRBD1	CASRQGASYNEQFF	TGTGCCAGCAGACAGGGGGCATCCTACAATGAGCAGTTCTTC
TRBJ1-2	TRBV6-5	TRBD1	CASSSRDRGIYGYTF	TGTGCCAGCAGTTCCCGGGACAGGGGCATCTATGGCTACACCTTC
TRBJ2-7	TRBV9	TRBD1	CASSLSIGTGGDEQYF	TGTGCCAGCAGCCTGTCAATTGGGACAGGAGGCGACGAGCAGTACTTC
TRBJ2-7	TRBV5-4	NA	CASSLEPTSWEQYF	TGTGCCAGCAGCTTGGAGCCTACTTCGTGGGAGCAGTACTTC
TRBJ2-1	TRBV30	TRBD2	CAWSGAREGSYNEQFF	TGTGCCTGGAGTGGGGCGCGGGAGGGATCCTACAATGAGCAGTTCTTC
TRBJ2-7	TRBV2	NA	CASNNRDSYEQYF	TGTGCCAGCAATAACAGGGACTCCTACGAGCAGTACTTC
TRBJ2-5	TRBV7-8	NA	CASSVQTYQETQYF	TGTGCCAGCAGTGTACAGACGTACCAAGAGACCCAGTACTTC
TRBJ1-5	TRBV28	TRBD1	CASTLRTTGGRGQPQHF	TGTGCCAGCACCCTTAGGACGACAGGGGGGCGGGGCCAGCCCCAGCATTTT
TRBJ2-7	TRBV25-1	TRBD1	CASSPDRGVYEQYF	TGTGCCAGCAGCCCAGACAGGGGGGTCTACGAGCAGTACTTC
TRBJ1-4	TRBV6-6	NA	CASSRLTGYEKLFF	TGTGCCAGCAGCCGTTTGACCGGGTACGAAAAACTGTTTTTT
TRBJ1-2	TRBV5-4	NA	CASSFTLRDYGYTF	TGTGCCAGCAGCTTTACGTTGAGGGACTATGGCTACACCTTC
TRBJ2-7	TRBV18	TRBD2	CASSPLTRTSGSVGTYEQYF	TGTGCCAGCTCACCCCTGACTAGGACTAGCGGGAGCGTAGGCACCTACGAGCAGTACTTC
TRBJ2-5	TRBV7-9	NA	CASSLGQEAAQYF	TGTGCCAGCAGCTTAGGGCAGGAGGCGGCCCAGTACTTC
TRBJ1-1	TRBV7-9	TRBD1	CASSQQGWNTEAFF	TGTGCCAGCAGCCAACAGGGGTGGAACACTGAAGCTTTCTTT
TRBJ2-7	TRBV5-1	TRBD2	CASSLDPSGGEQYF	TGCGCCAGCAGCTTGGACCCTAGCGGGGGAGAGCAGTACTTC
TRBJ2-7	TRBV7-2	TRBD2	CASSRLAGGPYEQYF	TGTGCCAGCAGCCGCCTAGCGGGAGGGCCCTACGAGCAGTACTTC
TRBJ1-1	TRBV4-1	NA	CASSLPTENTEAFF	TGCGCCAGCAGCCTACCGACAGAGAACACTGAAGCTTTCTTT
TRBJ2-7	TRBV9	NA	CASSGKGAYEQYF	TGTGCCAGCAGCGGAAAGGGGGCCTACGAGCAGTACTTC
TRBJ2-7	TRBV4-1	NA	CASSQDSTRAYEQYF	TGCGCCAGCAGCCAAGATTCCACTCGCGCCTACGAGCAGTACTTC
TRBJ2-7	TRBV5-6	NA	CASSLPGLTFYEQYF	TGTGCCAGCAGCTTGCCGGGACTTACTTTCTACGAGCAGTACTTC
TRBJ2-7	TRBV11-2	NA	CASSLVLNSYEQYF	TGTGCCAGCAGCTTAGTACTGAATTCCTACGAGCAGTACTTC
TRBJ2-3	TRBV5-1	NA	CASSIERRADTQYF	TGCGCCAGCAGTATAGAAAGGAGGGCAGATACGCAGTATTTT
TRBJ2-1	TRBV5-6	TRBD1	CASSIGTGDNEQFF	TGTGCCAGCAGCATAGGGACAGGGGACAATGAGCAGTTCTTC
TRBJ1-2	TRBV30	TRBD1	CAWSKTGVDGYTF	TGTGCCTGGAGTAAGACAGGGGTAGACGGCTACACCTTC
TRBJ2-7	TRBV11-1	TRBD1	CASRRAGTGDYEQYF	TGTGCCAGCAGACGTGCCGGGACAGGAGACTACGAGCAGTACTTC
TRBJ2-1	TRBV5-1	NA	CARRTSPAYNEQFF	TGCGCCAGAAGAACTAGCCCGGCCTACAATGAGCAGTTCTTC
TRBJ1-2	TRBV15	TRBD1	CATSRQGARPSNYGYTF	TGTGCCACCAGCCGTCAGGGGGCACGCCCCTCCAACTATGGCTACACCTTC
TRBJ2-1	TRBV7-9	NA	CASTSRSGGNEQFF	TGTGCCAGCACCTCGCGGTCCGGGGGCAATGAGCAGTTCTTC
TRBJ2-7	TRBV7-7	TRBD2	CASSLAGGAYEQYF	TGTGCCAGCAGTCTAGCGGGAGGGGCCTACGAGCAGTACTTC
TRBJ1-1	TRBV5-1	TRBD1	CASSPGQGGGSIEAFF	TGCGCCAGCAGCCCGGGACAGGGTGGTGGTTCTATTGAAGCTTTCTTT
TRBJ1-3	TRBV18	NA	CASSRGQNSGNTIYF	TGTGCCAGCTCACGAGGACAGAACTCTGGAAACACCATATATTTT
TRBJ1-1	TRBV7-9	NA	CASSLAGSGNTEAFF	TGTGCCAGCAGCTTGGCGGGGAGCGGGAACACTGAAGCTTTCTTT
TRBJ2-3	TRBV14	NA	CASSGGPGDTQYF	TGTGCCAGCAGCGGCGGGCCTGGGGATACGCAGTATTTT
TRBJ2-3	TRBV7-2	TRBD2	CASTKDGEGGWDTQYF	TGTGCCAGCACCAAGGACGGGGAGGGCGGTTGGGATACGCAGTATTTT
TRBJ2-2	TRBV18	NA	CASSPDSHTGELFF	TGTGCCAGCTCACCCGACAGTCACACCGGGGAGCTGTTTTTT
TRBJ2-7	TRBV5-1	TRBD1	CASSSGTATGEQYF	TGCGCCAGCAGCTCCGGGACAGCGACTGGCGAGCAGTACTTC
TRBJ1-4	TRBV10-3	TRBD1	CAISGDRGGEKLFF	TGTGCCATCAGTGGAGACAGGGGGGGAGAAAAACTGTTTTTT
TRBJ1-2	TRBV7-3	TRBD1	CASSLYKDRAYGYTF	TGTGCCAGCAGCTTATACAAGGACAGGGCCTATGGCTACACCTTC
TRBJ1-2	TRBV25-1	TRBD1	CASSDGSRGLGGGYGYTF	TGTGCCAGCAGTGATGGGAGTAGGGGGCTCGGGGGGGGCTATGGCTACACCTTC
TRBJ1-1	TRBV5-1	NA	CASSLTTRNTEAFF	TGCGCCAGCAGCTTGACTACACGGAACACTGAAGCTTTCTTT
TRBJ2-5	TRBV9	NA	CASSVGTESQETQYF	TGTGCCAGCAGCGTAGGTACTGAAAGCCAAGAGACCCAGTACTTC
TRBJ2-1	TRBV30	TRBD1	CAWSPDRASYNEQFF	TGTGCCTGGAGTCCCGACAGGGCCTCCTACAATGAGCAGTTCTTC
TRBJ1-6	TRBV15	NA	CATSRERVQNSPLHF	TGTGCCACCAGCAGAGAACGGGTGCAGAACTCACCCCTCCACTTT
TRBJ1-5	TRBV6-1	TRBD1	CASSWDRGPQPQHF	TGTGCCAGCAGTTGGGACAGGGGGCCCCAGCCCCAGCATTTT
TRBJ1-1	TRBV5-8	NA	CASSLTEAFF	TGTGCCAGCAGCCTCACTGAAGCTTTCTTT
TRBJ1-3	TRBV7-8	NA	CASSLGGGDGNTIYF	TGTGCCAGCAGCTTAGGGGGGGGAGATGGAAACACCATATATTTT
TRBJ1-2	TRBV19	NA	CASSTPQVGGYTF	TGTGCCAGTAGTACCCCCCAGGTGGGTGGCTACACCTTC
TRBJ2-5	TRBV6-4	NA	CASSPGTRETQYF	TGTGCCAGCAGTCCCGGGACAAGAGAGACCCAGTACTTC
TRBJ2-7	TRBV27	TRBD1	CASSFGGWDRSSYEQYF	TGTGCCAGCAGTTTCGGCGGATGGGACAGGAGCTCCTACGAGCAGTACTTC
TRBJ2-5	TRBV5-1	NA	CASSEQETQYF	TGCGCCAGCAGCGAGCAAGAGACCCAGTACTTC
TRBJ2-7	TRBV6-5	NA	CASNTGEDPYEQYF	TGTGCCAGCAATACGGGGGAGGATCCCTACGAGCAGTACTTC
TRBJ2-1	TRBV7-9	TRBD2	CASSPINGGGRSSYNEQFF	TGTGCCAGCAGCCCTATCAATGGGGGAGGGCGAAGCTCCTACAATGAGCAGTTCTTC
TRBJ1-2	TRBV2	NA	CASSNTGNGYTF	TGTGCCAGCAGTAACACAGGGAATGGCTACACCTTC
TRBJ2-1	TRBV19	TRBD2	CASSIDIGTSIYNEQFF	TGTGCCAGTAGTATTGATATCGGGACTAGCATTTACAATGAGCAGTTCTTC
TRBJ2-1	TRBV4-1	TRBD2	CASSHASGRALRNEQFF	TGCGCCAGCAGCCATGCAAGCGGGAGGGCCTTGAGGAATGAGCAGTTCTTC